The TCR beta chain described here comes from a study of cytomegalovirus exposure and HLA in healthy donors. Turning to the study itself: In a later analysis, the roughly 120 validation repertoires were reported to have used the same platform as the approximately 620 first-cohort repertoires.

CDR3 length: 13 amino acids. Deletions cut 4 bases from V and 1 base from J, with 6 bases between. Germline V gene data show CDR1 as SEHNR and CDR2 as FQNEAQ (reference sequence). TCRdb's copy holds only in-frame clones and misses some; the assay was immunoSEQ multiplex PCR. This table has 65,000 to 75,000 clones, roughly 95% appearing once. Overall study findings and caveats: It was confirmed in vitro that a few of the CMV-associated chains were specific for CMV antigens. The tendency of first-cohort TCR clusters to co-occur in the 130 or so validation repertoires was identified by a subsequent analysis. Cytomegalovirus-associated status was assigned to fewer than 200 TCR beta chains.

As to this clone: Its antigen remains unknown.

The sample taken for sequencing was PBMCs. The V and J genes are TRBV7-9 and TRBJ2-3; D ambiguous. The source of this sequence is a young woman in good health and CMV-seropositive. CDR3: CASSSQGTDTQYF. DNA of the CDR3: TGTGCCAGCAGCTCCCAGGGCACAGATACGCAGTATTTT.